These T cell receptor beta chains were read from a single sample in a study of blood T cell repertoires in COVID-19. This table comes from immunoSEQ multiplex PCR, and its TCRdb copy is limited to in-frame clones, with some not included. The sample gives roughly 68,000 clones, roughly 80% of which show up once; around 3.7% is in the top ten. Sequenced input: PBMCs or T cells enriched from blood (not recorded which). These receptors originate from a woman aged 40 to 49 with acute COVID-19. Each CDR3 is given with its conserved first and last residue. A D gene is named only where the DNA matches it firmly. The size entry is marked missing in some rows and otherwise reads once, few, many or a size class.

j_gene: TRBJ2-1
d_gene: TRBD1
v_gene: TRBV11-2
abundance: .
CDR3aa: CASSLGTGGMSYNEQFF
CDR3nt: TGTGCCAGCAGCTTAGGAACAGGGGGAATGAGCTACAATGAGCAGTTCTTC

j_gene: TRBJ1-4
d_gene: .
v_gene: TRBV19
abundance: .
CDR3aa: CACSRERNEKLFF
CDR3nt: TGTGCCTGCTCAAGGGAGAGAAATGAAAAACTGTTTTTT

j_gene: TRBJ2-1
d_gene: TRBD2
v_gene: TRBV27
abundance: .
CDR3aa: CASSFGTSGQDEQFF
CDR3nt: TGTGCCAGCAGTTTCGGGACTAGCGGACAGGATGAGCAGTTCTTC

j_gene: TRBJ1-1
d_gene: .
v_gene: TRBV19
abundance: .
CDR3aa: CASSIDSLNTEAFF
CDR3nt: TGTGCCAGTAGTATAGACTCCTTGAACACTGAAGCTTTCTTT

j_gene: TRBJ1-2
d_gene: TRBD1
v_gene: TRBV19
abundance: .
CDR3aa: CASSIARQGRNYGYTF
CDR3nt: TGTGCCAGTAGTATAGCTCGACAGGGCCGTAACTATGGCTACACCTTC

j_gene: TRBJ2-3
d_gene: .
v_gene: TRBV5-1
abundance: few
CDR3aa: CASSLDGAPTTDTQYF
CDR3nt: TGCGCCAGCAGCTTGGATGGGGCCCCGACCACAGATACGCAGTATTTT

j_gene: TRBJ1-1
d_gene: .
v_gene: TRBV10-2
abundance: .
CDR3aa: CASRRNQDTEAFF
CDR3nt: TGCGCCAGCAGGAGAAACCAGGACACTGAAGCTTTCTTT

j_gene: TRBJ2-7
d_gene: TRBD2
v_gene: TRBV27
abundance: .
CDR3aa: CASSLGTSGSSYEQYF
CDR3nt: TGTGCCAGCAGTTTAGGGACTAGCGGGAGCTCCTACGAGCAGTACTTC

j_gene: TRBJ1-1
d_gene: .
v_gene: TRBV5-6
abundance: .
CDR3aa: CASSRDRNTEAFF
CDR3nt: TGTGCCAGCAGCCGTGACAGAAACACTGAAGCTTTCTTT

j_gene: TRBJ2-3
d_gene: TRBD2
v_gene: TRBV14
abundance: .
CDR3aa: CASSQPRSASGRTDTQYF
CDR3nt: TGTGCCAGCAGCCAACCTCGAAGTGCTAGCGGGAGGACAGATACGCAGTATTTT

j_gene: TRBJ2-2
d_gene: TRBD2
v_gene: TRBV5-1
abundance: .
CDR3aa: CASSFKAGGNTGELFF
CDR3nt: TGCGCCAGCAGCTTTAAGGCGGGGGGCAACACCGGGGAGCTGTTTTTT

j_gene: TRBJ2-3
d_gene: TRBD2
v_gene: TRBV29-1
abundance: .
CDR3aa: CGLWAGDTDTQYF
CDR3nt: TGCGGACTCTGGGCGGGAGACACAGATACGCAGTATTTT

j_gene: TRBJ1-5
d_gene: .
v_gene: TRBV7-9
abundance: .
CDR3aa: CASSLYDSSNQPQHF
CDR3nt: TGTGCCAGCAGCTTATACGACAGTAGCAATCAGCCCCAGCATTTT

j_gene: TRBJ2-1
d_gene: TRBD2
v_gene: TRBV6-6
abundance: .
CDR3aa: CASSPYRLAGGIEQFF
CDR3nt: TGTGCCAGCAGTCCCTACCGACTAGCGGGGGGTATCGAGCAGTTCTTC

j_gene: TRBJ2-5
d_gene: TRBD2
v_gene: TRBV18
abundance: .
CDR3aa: CASSPAAGGPETQYF
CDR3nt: TGTGCCAGCTCACCAGCGGCGGGAGGACCTGAGACCCAGTACTTC

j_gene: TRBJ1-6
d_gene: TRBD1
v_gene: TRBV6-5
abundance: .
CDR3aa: CASSIPDRVDSPLHF
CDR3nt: TGTGCCAGCAGCATACCTGACAGGGTTGATTCACCCCTCCACTTT

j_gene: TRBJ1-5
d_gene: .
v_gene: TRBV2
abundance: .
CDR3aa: CASNERQNQPQHF
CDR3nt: TGTGCCAGCAACGAGAGACAGAATCAGCCCCAGCATTTT

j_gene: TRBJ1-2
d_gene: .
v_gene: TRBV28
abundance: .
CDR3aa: CASSFSSHGYTF
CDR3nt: TGTGCCAGCAGTTTTTCGTCCCATGGCTACACCTTC

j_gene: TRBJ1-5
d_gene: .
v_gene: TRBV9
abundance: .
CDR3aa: CASSVAEGSVPQHF
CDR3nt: TGTGCCAGCAGCGTAGCGGAGGGGTCGGTGCCCCAGCATTTT

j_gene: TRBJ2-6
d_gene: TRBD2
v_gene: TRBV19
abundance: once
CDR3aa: CASERGGNSGANVLTF
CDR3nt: TGTGCCAGTGAGCGGGGGGGCAACTCTGGGGCCAACGTCCTGACTTTC

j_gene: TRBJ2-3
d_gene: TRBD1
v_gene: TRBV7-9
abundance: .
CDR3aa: CASSLEGQGTDTQYF
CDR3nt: TGTGCCAGCAGCTTAGAGGGACAGGGTACAGATACGCAGTATTTT

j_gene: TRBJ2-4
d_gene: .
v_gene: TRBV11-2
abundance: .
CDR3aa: CASSSIPGPLGGIQYF
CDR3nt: TGTGCCAGCAGCTCAATTCCGGGACCCCTGGGAGGCATTCAGTACTTC

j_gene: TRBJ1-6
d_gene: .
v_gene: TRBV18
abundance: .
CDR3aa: CASSPTSSYNSPLHF
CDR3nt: TGTGCCAGCTCGCCTACGAGCTCCTATAATTCACCCCTCCACTTT

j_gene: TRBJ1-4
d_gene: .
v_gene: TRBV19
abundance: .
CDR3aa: CASSLGRGEKLFF
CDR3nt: TGTGCCAGTAGTCTGGGGAGAGGTGAAAAACTGTTTTTT

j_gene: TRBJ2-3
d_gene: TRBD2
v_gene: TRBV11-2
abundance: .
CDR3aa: CASSPTSGPSDTQYF
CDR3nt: TGTGCCAGCAGCCCGACTAGCGGCCCTTCAGATACGCAGTATTTT

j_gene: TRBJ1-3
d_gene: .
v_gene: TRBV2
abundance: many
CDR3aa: CASSGFGSPGNTIYF
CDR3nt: TGTGCCAGCAGTGGGTTCGGGTCCCCCGGAAACACCATATATTTT

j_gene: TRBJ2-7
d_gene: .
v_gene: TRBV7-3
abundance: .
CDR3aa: CASSLGTPYEQYF
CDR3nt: TGTGCCAGCAGCTTAGGCACCCCCTACGAGCAGTACTTC

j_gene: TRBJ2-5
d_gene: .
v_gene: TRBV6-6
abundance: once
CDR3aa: CASSYSQGGQTQYF
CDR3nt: TGTGCCAGCAGTTACTCGCAGGGGGGCCAGACCCAGTACTTC

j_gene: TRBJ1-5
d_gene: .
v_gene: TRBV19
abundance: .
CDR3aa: CASRRLGSGNQPQHF
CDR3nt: TGTGCCAGTAGGCGATTGGGGAGTGGAAATCAGCCCCAGCATTTT

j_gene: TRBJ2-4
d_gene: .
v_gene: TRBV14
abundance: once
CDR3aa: CASSQGRASKNIQYF
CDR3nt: TGTGCCAGCAGCCAGGGCAGGGCCTCCAAAAACATTCAGTACTTC

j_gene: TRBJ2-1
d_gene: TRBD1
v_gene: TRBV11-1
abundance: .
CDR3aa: CASSFRQGSSYNEQFF
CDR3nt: TGTGCCAGCAGCTTTCGACAGGGAAGCTCCTACAATGAGCAGTTCTTC

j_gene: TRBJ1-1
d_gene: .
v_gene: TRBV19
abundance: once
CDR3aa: CASSPKGGTEAFF
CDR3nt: TGTGCCAGTAGCCCTAAAGGGGGCACTGAAGCTTTCTTT

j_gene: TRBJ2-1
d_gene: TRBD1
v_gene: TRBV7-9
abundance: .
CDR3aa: CASSDRDSYNEQFF
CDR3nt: TGTGCCAGCAGCGACCGGGACAGCTACAATGAGCAGTTCTTC

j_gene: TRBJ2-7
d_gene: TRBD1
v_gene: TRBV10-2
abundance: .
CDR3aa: CASSKGASPYEQYF
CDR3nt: TGCGCCAGCAGCAAGGGGGCCAGCCCCTACGAGCAGTACTTC

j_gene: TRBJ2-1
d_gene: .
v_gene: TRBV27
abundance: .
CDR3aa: CASSLRVAGQNNEQFF
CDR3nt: TGTGCCAGCAGTTTAAGGGTGGCGGGCCAGAACAATGAGCAGTTCTTC

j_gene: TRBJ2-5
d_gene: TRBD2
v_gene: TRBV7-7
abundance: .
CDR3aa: CASSASGGGEETQYF
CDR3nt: TGTGCCAGCAGCGCTAGCGGGGGAGGAGAAGAGACCCAGTACTTC

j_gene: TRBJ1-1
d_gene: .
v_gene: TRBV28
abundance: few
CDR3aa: CASRKAGRAFF
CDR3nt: TGTGCCAGCAGGAAGGCGGGGAGAGCTTTCTTT

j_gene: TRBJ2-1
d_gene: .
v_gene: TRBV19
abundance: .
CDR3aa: CASKTSFFYNEQFF
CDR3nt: TGTGCCAGTAAAACTAGTTTCTTCTACAATGAGCAGTTCTTC

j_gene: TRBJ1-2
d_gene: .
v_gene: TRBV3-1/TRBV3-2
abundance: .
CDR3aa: CASSQRARYGYTF
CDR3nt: TGTGCCAGCAGCCAGAGGGCTCGCTATGGCTACACCTTC

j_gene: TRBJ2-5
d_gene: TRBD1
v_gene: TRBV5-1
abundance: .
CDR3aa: CASSYGQGAQETQYF
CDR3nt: TGCGCCAGCAGTTATGGACAGGGGGCCCAAGAGACCCAGTACTTC

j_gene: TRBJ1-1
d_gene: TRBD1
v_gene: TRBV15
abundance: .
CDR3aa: CATARDRGAEAFF
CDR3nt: TGTGCCACCGCCCGGGACAGGGGTGCTGAAGCTTTCTTT

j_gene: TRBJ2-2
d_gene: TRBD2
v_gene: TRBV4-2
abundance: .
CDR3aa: CASSQGLAGGWNTGELFF
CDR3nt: TGTGCCAGCAGCCAGGGACTAGCGGGGGGCTGGAACACCGGGGAGCTGTTTTTT

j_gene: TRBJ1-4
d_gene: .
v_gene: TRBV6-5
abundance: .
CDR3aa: CASRANRVGEKLFF
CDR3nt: TGTGCCAGCAGGGCAAACAGGGTGGGAGAAAAACTGTTTTTT

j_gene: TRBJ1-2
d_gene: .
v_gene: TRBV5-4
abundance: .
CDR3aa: CASTISQGRYGYTF
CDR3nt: TGTGCCAGCACCATCTCACAGGGACGGTATGGCTACACCTTC

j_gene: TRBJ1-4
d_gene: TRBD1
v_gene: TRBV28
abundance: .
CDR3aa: CASTVPGQGTRGEKLFF
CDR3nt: TGTGCCAGCACCGTCCCGGGACAGGGGACCAGAGGTGAAAAACTGTTTTTT

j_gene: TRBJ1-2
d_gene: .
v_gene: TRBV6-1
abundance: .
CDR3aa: CASSEGQNYGYTF
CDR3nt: TGTGCCAGCAGTGAAGGACAGAACTATGGCTACACCTTC

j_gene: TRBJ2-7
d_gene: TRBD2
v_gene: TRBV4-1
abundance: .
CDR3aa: CASNRGSGSSYEQYF
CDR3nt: TGCGCCAGCAACCGAGGTAGCGGGAGCTCCTACGAGCAGTACTTC

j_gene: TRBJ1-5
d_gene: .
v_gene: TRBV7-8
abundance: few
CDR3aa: CASSLGSSGNQPQHF
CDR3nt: TGTGCCAGCAGCCTAGGTTCAAGCGGGAATCAGCCCCAGCATTTT

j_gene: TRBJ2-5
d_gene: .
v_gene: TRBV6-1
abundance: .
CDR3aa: CASSEIGTEETQYF
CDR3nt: TGTGCCAGCAGTGAAATTGGGACTGAAGAGACCCAGTACTTC

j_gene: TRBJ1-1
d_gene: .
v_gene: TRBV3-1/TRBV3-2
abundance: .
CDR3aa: CASSRGETSSEAFF
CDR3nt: TGTGCCAGCAGCCGGGGGGAGACGTCCTCTGAAGCTTTCTTT

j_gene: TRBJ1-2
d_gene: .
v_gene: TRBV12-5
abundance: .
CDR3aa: CASGFDSVYGYTF
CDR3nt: TGTGCTAGTGGTTTCGACAGCGTCTATGGCTACACCTTC

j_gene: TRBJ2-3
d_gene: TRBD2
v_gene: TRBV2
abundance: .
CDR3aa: CASSGPGLASRTDTQYF
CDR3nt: TGTGCCAGCAGTGGACCGGGACTAGCGAGTCGGACAGATACGCAGTATTTT

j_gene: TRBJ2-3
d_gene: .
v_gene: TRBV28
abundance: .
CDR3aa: CASRDILIRSDTQYF
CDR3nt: TGTGCCAGCCGGGACATTCTCATTCGATCAGATACGCAGTATTTT

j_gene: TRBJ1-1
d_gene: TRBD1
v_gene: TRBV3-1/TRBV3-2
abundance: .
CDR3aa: CASSYQGQGTEAFF
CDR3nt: TGTGCCAGCAGCTACCAGGGACAGGGGACTGAAGCTTTCTTT